The present entry profiles one T cell receptor (beta chain) with its context. The antigen remains unidentified. From germline, CDR1 is MGHDK and CDR2 SYGVNS. This CDR3 has 15 amino acids. V was pared by 5 bases and J by 3 bases, with 10 bases of the junction left unmatched. This record comes from a study of cytomegalovirus exposure and HLA in healthy donors. Study results and limitations: Roughly uniform sequencing depth across donors was assumed, possibly incorrectly. Later, an analysis found that common viral pathogens appeared to be linked with several of the most significant clusters. There were some V segments, including TRBV6-2 and TRBV6-3, excluded as indistinguishable.

PCR primers comprised 60 Vbeta and 13 Jbeta primers. Only in-frame clones appear in the TCRdb table, and some are missing; sequencing was by immunoSEQ multiplex PCR. The table has 95,000 to 150,000 clones, around 86% seen once; the top ten hold about 2%. This sequence joins TRBV25-1 and TRBJ2-7, with 7 bases fitting TRBD1. This sequence was found in a man aged 25-45 years in good health and CMV-seronegative. The source material was PBMCs. The CDR3 region is CASSTSLGTVYEQYF. CDR3 sequence (DNA): TGTGCCAGCAGTACTTCTCTCGGGACAGTCTACGAGCAGTACTTC.